The following is a T cell receptor (beta chain) sequence with its context. The source of the sample is a study of blood T cells in healthy people across ages. The authors ran a second PCR of 7 to 11 cycles using a sample-barcoded 5' primer and a J-beta primer mix. TCRdb recomputed calls from the 5' RACE reads with MiXCR, one row per CDR3 protein. This sample has about 1.8 million distinct CDR3 sequences, with about 50% found just once. Each sample gave at least 6 million isolated PBMCs. Sequencing was carried out using blood. This receptor was taken from a middle-aged woman in good health.

CDR3 bases: TGCGCCAGCAGCCAGCTAACAGGGTGGGCTGAGCAGTTCTTC. Translating gives CASSQLTGWAEQFF. The V gene is TRBV5-1, the J gene TRBJ2-1, with D perhaps TRBD1 (6 bases). The CDR3 loop spans 14 amino acids. V lost 4 bases and J 9 bases, leaving 17 bases between the germline ends. From germline, CDR1 is SGHRS and CDR2 YFSETQ.